These T cell receptor beta chains were read from a single sample in a study of OX40 agonist ivuxolimab in advanced cancers. Here immunoSEQ multiplex PCR was the method, and the copy in TCRdb shows in-frame clones only, minus some. Of roughly 62,000 clones listed, approximately 85% are singletons. Sequencing was performed on CD4+ or CD8+ T cells sorted from blood, taken in a trial of the OX40 agonist ivuxolimab. These receptor sequences come from an adult with an advanced solid tumor such as melanoma, head and neck, liver or kidney cancer. The CDR3 runs from the conserved cysteine through the conserved F or W.

CASSQDHGPYGYTF,TRBJ1-2,TRBV11-3
CASSAGGGETQYF,TRBJ2-5,TRBV7-2
CAWALGQGTYEQYF,TRBJ2-7,TRBV30
CASSLRGQTATGSDTQYF,TRBJ2-3,TRBV7-2
CASSAWGRTEAFF,TRBJ1-1,TRBV7-6
CAISGQPATNTGELFF,TRBJ2-2,TRBV10-3
CASSSGVGRPNTEAFF,TRBJ1-1,TRBV7-9
CASSLGLEYNEQYF,TRBJ2-7,TRBV11-3
CASSQTGGNSPLHF,TRBJ1-6,TRBV19
CASSDRGTGVEKLFF,TRBJ1-4,TRBV2
CASSLRGHPDNYGYTF,TRBJ1-2,TRBV5-1
CASSLGVAGDSDEQFF,TRBJ2-1,TRBV5-1
CASSPRDGTSRINTGELFF,TRBJ2-2,TRBV11-3
CASSMVVSGNTIYF,TRBJ1-3,TRBV19
CASSEDTQEVF,TRBJ2-7,TRBV2
CASSHAGGMGQAFF,TRBJ1-1,TRBV4-1
CASSQAGTGHSPLHF,TRBJ1-6,TRBV14
CASSSGGLETQYF,TRBJ2-5,TRBV27
CASSLRGSYGYTF,TRBJ1-2,TRBV28
CASSVVMPDLAKNIQYF,TRBJ2-4,TRBV9
CASSSAPPTDGYTF,TRBJ1-2,TRBV28
CASSMTSGEVADTQYF,TRBJ2-3,TRBV18
CASSKGGQSGNTIYF,TRBJ1-3,TRBV21-1
CASSLRLRDEQYF,TRBJ2-7,TRBV7-7
CASSLEWGPNTGELFF,TRBJ2-2,TRBV5-6
CASSLDRESSGYTF,TRBJ1-2,TRBV11-2
CASRGTARPETQYF,TRBJ2-5,TRBV28
CASTGTSGHNEQFF,TRBJ2-1,TRBV6-6
CASGERVASYEQYF,TRBJ2-7,TRBV25-1
CATSPGQYEYEQFF,TRBJ2-1,TRBV15
CASSLQGRYEQYF,TRBJ2-7,TRBV11-3
CASSYRGRTYNEQFF,TRBJ2-1,TRBV11-3
CASSHSGDYGYTF,TRBJ1-2,TRBV4-1
CASSLSGLTYEQYF,.,TRBV7-9
CAWSVQSHTIYF,TRBJ1-3,TRBV30
CASSPDLRGEAFF,TRBJ1-1,TRBV11-1
CASSRGGSTDTQYF,TRBJ2-3,TRBV7-2
CASSVGISAGPNTGELFF,TRBJ2-2,TRBV9
CASSVGGSSYNEQFF,TRBJ2-1,TRBV2
CASSDQGSTHRYYGYTF,TRBJ1-2,TRBV10-2
CASSPRGARNSPLHF,TRBJ1-6,TRBV27
CASSGTGDRNSPLHF,TRBJ1-6,TRBV28
CASRDRDRGYEQYF,TRBJ2-7,TRBV6-8
CATLSRGEADTQYF,TRBJ2-3,TRBV10-3
CASSLGGGNNEQFF,TRBJ2-1,TRBV7-3
CASSVQGDGNQPQHF,TRBJ1-5,TRBV6-1